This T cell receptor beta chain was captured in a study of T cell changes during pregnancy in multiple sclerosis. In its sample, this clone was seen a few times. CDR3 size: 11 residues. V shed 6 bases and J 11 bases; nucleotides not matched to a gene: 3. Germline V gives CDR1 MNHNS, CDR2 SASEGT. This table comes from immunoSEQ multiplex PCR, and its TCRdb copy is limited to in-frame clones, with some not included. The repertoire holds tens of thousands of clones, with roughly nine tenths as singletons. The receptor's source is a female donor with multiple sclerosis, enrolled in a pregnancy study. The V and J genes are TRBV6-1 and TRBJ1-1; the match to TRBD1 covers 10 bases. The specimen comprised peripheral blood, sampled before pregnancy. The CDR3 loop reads CASSTTGGAFF. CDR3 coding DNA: TGTGCCAGCAGCACGACAGGGGGCGCTTTCTTT.